The entry below gives a single T cell receptor beta chain sequence along with its context. TCRdb independently ran MiXCR on the 5' RACE reads; one entry per CDR3 protein. The sample has about 50,000 distinct CDR3 sequences; approximately 17% are singletons. V was cut by 0 bases and J by 0 bases, with 6 bases left in between. CDR1 LGHNA and CDR2 YSLEER come from the germline V gene. CDR3 length equals 14 residues. Sequencing was done on a sample of naive CD4+ T cells sorted from blood. As for subset: naive CD4+ T cells, CD4+CD45RA+CD25-. The chain recombines TRBV4-3 with TRBJ2-7, with D uncertain. The sequence was obtained from a female donor with breast cancer. The CDR3 DNA sequence: TGCGCCAGCAGCCAAGAGACGTTCTCCTACGAGCAGTACTTC. Protein sequence: CASSQETFSYEQYF.